What follows are 22 T cell receptor beta chains derived from one specimen sequenced in a study of molecular identifiers for immune sequencing clone quantification. TCRdb analysed the PCR reads with MiXCR anew, one entry per CDR3 protein. The sample has about 630,000 distinct CDR3 sequences, about 25% seen once. Sequenced material: naive CD8+ T cells from blood, with Jurkat cell RNA spiked in. Regarding subset: FACS-sorted CD8+CD4-CCR7+CD45RA+ naive T cells. The receptors here all came from a human donor in good health. Some libraries in this study had Jurkat cell RNA spiked in.

The rearrangement links TRBV27 to TRBJ1-4; unclear D gene. This CDR3 has 13 amino acids. The V end was cut by 0 bases, the J end by 13 bases, with 12 bases between. Looked up from germline, CDR1 is MNHEY and CDR2 is SMNVEV (reference sequence). The CDR3 region is CASSLSDGDRLFF. The CDR3 region has the DNA TGTGCCAGCAGTTTATCGGACGGCGATCGACTGTTTTTT. The whole variable domain, filled in from reference TRBV27 and TRBJ1-4, reads EAQVTQNPRYLITVTGKKLTVTCSQNMNHEYMSWYRQDPGLGLRQIYYSMNVEVTDKGDVPEGYKVSRKEKRNFPLILESPSPNQTSLYFCASSLSDGDRLFFGSGTQLSVL.

This clonotype was picked up many times. This CDR3 is CSAEGQVPSYEQYF. CDR3 in DNA: TGCAGTGCAGAGGGACAGGTCCCTTCGTACGAGCAGTACTTC. This chain links TRBV20-1 with TRBJ2-7, with TRBD1 identical over 8 bases. J gave up 4 bases and V 6 bases, and 11 bases lay outside the gene matches. The CDR3 runs to 14 residues. Germline-derived CDR1 and CDR2 are DFQATT and SNEGSKA (reference sequence).

This clonotype was seen many times. At one end, the junction sequence differs from germline, possibly due to a read error. The chain carries TRBV10-2 and TRBJ2-4; D possibly corresponds to TRBD2 (6 bases). CDR1 WSHSY and CDR2 SAAADI come from the germline V gene. The CDR3 spans 11 residues. The CDR3 nucleotides read TGCGCCAGCAGTGAGGGAGGGCGGGTTCAGTTC. Encoded protein: CASSEGGRVQF.

This clonotype was counted a few times. The chain joins TRBV14 to TRBJ2-7; D perhaps matches TRBD1 (5 bases). The V end was cut by 0 bases, the J end by 3 bases, with 12 bases between. Germline assignment: CDR1 SGHDN and CDR2 FVKESK. There are 15 residues in the CDR3. The CDR3 coding sequence is TGTGCCAGCAGCCAAGATCTGGACAACGTCTACGAGCAGTACTTC. Translated: CASSQDLDNVYEQYF.

J is TRBJ2-1 and V is TRBV4-1; weak D call: TRBD2 (5 bases). V was cut by 4 bases and J by 5 bases, with 12 bases left in between. The CDR3 extends over 14 amino acids. CDR1 and CDR2 (germline): MGHRA, YSYEKL. CDR3 DNA: TGCGCCAGCAGCCCAACAGCGGCAGACAATGAGCAGTTCTTC. It is translated as CASSPTAADNEQFF.

Of note for this clonotype: Since a much larger clone is just one base distant, this may be a read error. The chain employs TRBV20-1 and TRBJ1-4; no definite D call. The CDR3 sequence is 15 residues long. Germline V gene data show CDR1 as DFQATT and CDR2 as SNEGSKA (reference sequence). This chain's CDR3 is CSARVVAEPHEKLLF. DNA for the CDR3: TGCAGTGCTAGAGTAGTGGCAGAACCCCATGAAAAACTGCTTTTT.

This clonotype has more than one count but fewer than ten. The chain employs TRBV30 and TRBJ1-2; weak D call: TRBD1 (5 bases). This CDR3 region has 13 residues. V was trimmed by 0 bases and J by 5 bases, leaving 10 bases between them. Germline V lookup: CDR1 GTSNPN, CDR2 SVGIG (reference sequence). The CDR3 protein is CAWSVGVQYGYTF. CDR3 DNA sequence: TGTGCCTGGAGTGTGGGGGTACAGTATGGCTACACCTTC.

This clonotype was seen ten or more times. The chain is built from TRBV5-1 and TRBJ1-1; tentative D call: TRBD1 (6 bases). Germline V gene sequence: CDR1 SGHRS, CDR2 YFSETQ. V dropped 1 base and J dropped 6 bases, with 13 bases sitting between them. The CDR3 loop spans 14 amino acids. The CDR3 protein is CASSLLNRESEAFF. The CDR3 nucleotides are TGCGCCAGCAGCTTGCTTAACAGGGAATCTGAAGCTTTCTTT.

This clonotype has a handful of counts. The chain is built from TRBV4-3 and TRBJ2-7; D is unclear. V lost 1 base and J 3 bases, leaving 16 bases between the germline ends. This CDR3 contains 16 residues. CDR1 is LGHNA and CDR2 is YSLEER in the germline V gene. Here the CDR3 reads CASSQGTAVSNYEQYF. The CDR3 DNA sequence: TGCGCCAGCAGCCAAGGGACGGCCGTTTCTAACTACGAGCAGTACTTC.

Regarding this clonotype: Given the absence of the conserved phenylalanine or tryptophan at the CDR3 end, a read error is likely. The limits of the CDR3 on the DNA are not certain, so only TCRdb's listed CDR3 is given. The chain carries TRBV9 and TRBJ1-1. Both ends counted, the CDR3 spans 15 residues. Germline CDR1 SGDLS, CDR2 YYNGEE. CDR3: CASSEDPVMNTEAIY.

This clonotype was observed at least ten times. The genes are TRBV14 and TRBJ1-1; the D is unclear. This CDR3 is 15 amino acids long. V dropped 3 bases and J dropped 0 bases, with 11 bases sitting between them. Per germline, CDR1 SGHDN and CDR2 FVKESK. For the CDR3, the DNA is TGTGCCAGCAGCCACCCCTCAACCATGAACACTGAAGCTTTCTTT. It codes for CASSHPSTMNTEAFF. Complete variable domain (other parts from reference TRBV14 and TRBJ1-1): EAGVTQFPSHSVIEKGQTVTLRCDPISGHDNLYWYRRVMGKEIKFLLHFVKESKQDESGMPNNRFLAERTGGTYSTLKVQPAELEDSGVYFCASSHPSTMNTEAFFGQGTRLTVV.

This clonotype was detected a few times. The V and J genes are TRBV12-3 or TRBV12-4 and TRBJ2-7; D remains ambiguous. The CDR3 covers 13 residues. V was trimmed by 4 bases and J by 7 bases, leaving 14 bases between them. The CDR3 nucleotides are TGTGCCAGCAGTTCGGGTACCAGCCTGGAGCAGTACTTC. It is translated as CASSSGTSLEQYF.

This clonotype was found a few times. V gene TRBV4-1 combines with J gene TRBJ2-3; weak D call: TRBD2 (6 bases). This CDR3 contains 15 residues. Trimming left V 6 bases short and J 5 bases short, with 18 bases between. Germline assignment: CDR1 MGHRA and CDR2 YSYEKL. The CDR3 spells CASSGLTGVGDTQYF. In DNA form, the CDR3 reads TGCGCCAGCAGTGGTTTAACGGGAGTCGGAGATACGCAGTATTTT.

This sequence joins TRBV23-1 and TRBJ2-5; 7 bases line up with TRBD2. TRBV23-1 belongs to the ORF category, with a function that is uncertain. CDR3 length equals 17 residues. J gave up 1 base and V 0 bases, and 8 bases lay outside the gene matches. CDR3 protein: CASSQSIQAGLQETQYF. The CDR3, as DNA: TGCGCCAGCAGTCAATCTATCCAAGCGGGGCTCCAAGAGACCCAGTACTTC.

This clonotype was observed many times. The chain carries TRBV30 and TRBJ1-1, with D unclear. The length of the CDR3 is 15 residues. CDR1 GTSNPN and CDR2 SVGIG come from the germline V gene (reference sequence). V shed 3 bases and J shed 2 bases, with 16 bases lying between them. This chain's CDR3 is CAWRERDLGNTEAFF. In DNA, the CDR3 is TGTGCCTGGAGAGAGAGGGATCTGGGAAACACTGAAGCTTTCTTT.

The chain combines TRBV7-2 with TRBJ2-7; TRBD2 might be the D (6 bases). The CDR3 consists of 16 residues. V lost 1 base, J lost 3 bases, and 16 bases lay in between. Germline CDR1 and CDR2: SGHTA and FQGNSA. The CDR3 region is CASSLGALGLYYEQYF. In DNA form, the CDR3 reads TGTGCCAGCAGCTTAGGCGCGCTGGGACTCTACTACGAGCAGTACTTC. The full variable domain, with the rest looked up from reference TRBV7-2 and TRBJ2-7, is GAGVSQSPSNKVTEKGKDVELRCDPISGHTALYWYRQSLGQGLEFLIYFQGNSAPDKSGLPSDRFSAERTGGSVSTLTIQRTQQEDSAVYLCASSLGALGLYYEQYFGPGTRLTVT.

The chain is built from TRBV28 and TRBJ2-7, with 7 bases identical to TRBD2. The CDR3 is 15 amino acids. Looked up from germline, CDR1 is MDHEN and CDR2 is SYDVKM. V dropped 3 bases and J dropped 0; count of bases not matched to a gene: 5. CDR3 coding DNA: TGTGCCAGCAGTTTGCTTGCGGGGGACTCCTACGAGCAGTACTTC. Translated, it gives CASSLLAGDSYEQYF. Complete variable domain (other parts from reference TRBV28 and TRBJ2-7): DVKVTQSSRYLVKRTGEKVFLECVQDMDHENMFWYRQDPGLGLRLIYFSYDVKMKEKGDIPEGYSVSREKKERFSLILESASTNQTSMYLCASSLLAGDSYEQYFGPGTRLTVT.

This clonotype was observed a few times. V and J are TRBV9 and TRBJ2-7; possibly TRBD1 or TRBD2 for D (5 bases each). CDR3 length: 15 amino acids. The V end was cut by 4 bases, the J end by 6 bases, with 20 bases between. Germline CDR1 SGDLS, CDR2 YYNGEE. The CDR3 here is CASSSTGTDLSEQYF. As DNA, the CDR3 is TGTGCCAGCAGCTCCACCGGGACGGACCTATCCGAGCAGTACTTC. Full variable domain (remainder filled in from reference TRBV9 and TRBJ2-7): DSGVTQTPKHLITATGQRVTLRCSPRSGDLSVYWYQQSLDQGLQFLIQYYNGEERAKGNILERFSAQQFPDLHSELNLSSLELGDSALYFCASSSTGTDLSEQYFGPGTRLTVT.

In its sample, this clonotype was seen a few times. The chain is built from TRBV5-5 and TRBJ1-1; D might be TRBD1 (6 bases). Germline-derived CDR1 and CDR2 are SGHKS and YYEKEE (reference sequence). This CDR3 has 14 amino acids. Trimming stripped 3 bases from V and 3 bases from J, with 12 bases between. The CDR3, as DNA: TGTGCCAGCAGCTCAAACAGGGAAGACACTGAAGCTTTCTTT. Encoded protein: CASSSNREDTEAFF. Full variable domain (remainder filled in from reference TRBV5-5 and TRBJ1-1): DAGVTQSPTHLIKTRGQQVTLRCSPISGHKSVSWYQQVLGQGPQFIFQYYEKEERGRGNFPDRFSARQFPNYSSELNVNALLLGDSALYLCASSSNREDTEAFFGQGTRLTVV.

This clonotype came up a few times. The chain uses TRBV19 and TRBJ2-3; 8 positions agree with TRBD1. Unmatched junction bases numbered 4, after V lost 7 bases and J lost 10 bases. The V gene's germline CDR1 is LNHDA and CDR2 SQIVND (reference sequence). This CDR3 spans 11 amino acids. In DNA form, the CDR3 reads TGTGCCAGTACTTCAGGGGGCTCGCAGTATTTT. It is translated as CASTSGGSQYF.

Concerning this clonotype itself: Just one base apart from a much larger clone, this may be a read error. The chain employs TRBV28 and TRBJ2-7; maybe TRBD2 (5 bases). CDR3 size: 13 residues. Germline V gene sequence: CDR1 MDHEN, CDR2 SYDVKM. V was trimmed by 4 bases and J by 5 bases, leaving 12 bases between them. As DNA, the CDR3 is TGTGCCAGCAGTTCCTACGGGAAGAACGAGCAGTACTTC. The encoded protein is CASSSYGKNEQYF.

This clonotype was counted many times. The chain combines TRBV9 with TRBJ2-3; no definite D call. The V gene's germline CDR1 is SGDLS and CDR2 YYNGEE. The CDR3 length is 13 residues. V lost 4 bases to trimming and J lost 9 bases, with 15 bases between them. In DNA, the CDR3 is TGTGCCAGCAGCCCTCCGTCCCAGATAACGCAGTATTTT. Protein product: CASSPPSQITQYF.